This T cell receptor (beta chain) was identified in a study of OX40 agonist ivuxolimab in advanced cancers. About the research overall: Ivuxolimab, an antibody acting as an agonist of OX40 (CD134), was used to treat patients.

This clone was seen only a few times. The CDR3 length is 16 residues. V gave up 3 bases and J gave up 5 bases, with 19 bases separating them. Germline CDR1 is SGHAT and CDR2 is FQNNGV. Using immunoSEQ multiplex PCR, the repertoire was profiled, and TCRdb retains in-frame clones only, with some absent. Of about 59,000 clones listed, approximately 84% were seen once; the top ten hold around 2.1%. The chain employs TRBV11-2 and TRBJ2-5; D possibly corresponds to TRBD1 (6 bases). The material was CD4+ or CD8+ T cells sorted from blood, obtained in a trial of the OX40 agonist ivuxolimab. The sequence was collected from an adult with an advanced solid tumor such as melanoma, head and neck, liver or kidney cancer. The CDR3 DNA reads TGTGCCAGCAGCTTGGGGGCTAGCCTCCCTGGGGAGACCCAGTACTTC. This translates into CASSLGASLPGETQYF.